Listed here is a single T cell receptor (beta chain). This record belongs to a study of control samples from healthy donors and cancer patients. This table comes from immunoSEQ multiplex PCR, and its TCRdb copy is limited to in-frame clones, with some not included. This sample has roughly 70,000 clones, with under 90% found just once. Germline V gene lookup returns CDR1 LNHDA and CDR2 SQIVND (reference sequence). The CDR3 spans 14 residues. Trimming took off 8 bases at V and 1 base at J, with 12 bases between the two ends. This clonotype was sampled from a man over 45 in good health. Sequencing was done on a sample of blood. The chain couples TRBV19 to TRBJ1-3; D is undetermined. The CDR3 nucleotides are TGTGCCAGTCAACCACAGAGGTCTGGAAACACCATATATTTT. This codes for CASQPQRSGNTIYF.